The next 20 T cell receptor beta chains were all read from a single sample in a study of spatial heterogeneity in lung cancer (dated 2019 in TCRdb). Overall study results and their limits: The tumor nonsynonymous mutation count correlated with the number of expanded alpha and beta TCRs within the tumor.

Their recognized antigens are unknown. The time point label on this specimen signifies: sample taken at primary tumor resection. Library preparation employed 5' RACE. The instrument was a NextSeq 500. TCRdb reanalyzed the raw reads on its own, using fastp at Q25 for trimming and MiXCR for clone calling, and kept in-frame beta chains. Every distinct CDR3 protein forms one entry, paired with its most common genes and DNA. In this sample the table shows about 22,000 distinct CDR3 sequences, 8% to 10% of which occur a single time. The top ten clones comprise 7.5% to 9% of the sample. The input for sequencing was lung tumor tissue, taken at surgery. The receptors stem from a male donor with early-stage non-small cell lung cancer.

In regard to this clonotype: This may be a read error, as it is one base from a much larger clone. The chain couples TRBV7-2 to TRBJ2-5; 16 bases fit TRBD2. Germline CDR1 is SGHTA and CDR2 is FQGNSA. The CDR3 has 16 amino acids. CDR3 sequence reads: CAISRGLAGGRETQYF. CDR3 nucleotide sequence: TGTGCCATCAGCCGGGGACTAGCGGGAGGGAGGGAGACCCAGTACTTC.

This clonotype was detected ten times or more. The chain has TRBV12-3 or TRBV12-4 and TRBJ1-4; D is perhaps TRBD1 (6 bases). The CDR3 contains 15 residues. Between the trimmed V and J ends, which lost 3 bases and 4 bases, there was a span of 12 bases. As DNA, the CDR3 is TGTGCCAGCAGTTTGGCGGGGGCCGGTAATGAAAAACTGTTTTTT. As protein: CASSLAGAGNEKLFF.

This chain connects TRBV5-1 to TRBJ1-5; a weak D match, TRBD1 (6 bases). The CDR3 loop spans 14 amino acids. Per germline, CDR1 SGHRS and CDR2 YFSETQ. The V end was cut by 0 bases, the J end by 3 bases, with 7 bases between. Here the CDR3 DNA reads TGCGCCAGCAGCTTGGGACAGGACAATCAGCCCCAGCATTTT. It specifies CASSLGQDNQPQHF.

This clonotype was counted many times. The chain employs TRBV6-2 or TRBV6-3 and TRBJ2-6; the D gene is possibly TRBD2 (6 bases). This CDR3 has 16 residues. Trimming pared 2 bases from V and 4 bases from J, leaving 12 bases between. Germline CDR1 reads MNHEY; CDR2 reads SVGEGT. As DNA, the CDR3 is TGTGCCAGCAGTTACCCAGGGAGGCTGGGGGCCAACGTCCTGACTTTC. As protein: CASSYPGRLGANVLTF.

This clonotype has ten or more counts. The chain couples TRBV9 to TRBJ2-1; D might be TRBD2 (6 bases). From germline, CDR1 is SGDLS and CDR2 YYNGEE. The CDR3 extends over 12 amino acids. V was trimmed by 3 bases and J by 9 bases, leaving 10 bases between them. DNA for the CDR3: TGTGCCAGCAGCGGGAGGGCCATTGAGCAGTTCTTC. It is translated as CASSGRAIEQFF.

In its sample, this clonotype was seen many times. The J gene is TRBJ1-1, the V gene TRBV2; the D gene is possibly TRBD1 (6 bases). Trimming left V 10 bases short and J 6 bases short, with 15 bases between. The CDR3 is made up of 12 amino acids. The germline V gene encodes CDR1 SNHLY and CDR2 FYNNEI. The CDR3 DNA reads TGTGCCACCAAAGGGGGTCCGGCTGAAGCTTTCTTT. This codes for CATKGGPAEAFF.

This clonotype came up many times. CDR3 protein: CASSYLRLAPYEQYF. The CDR3, as DNA: TGTGCCAGCAGTTACCTGAGACTAGCACCCTACGAGCAGTACTTC. The chain employs TRBV6-2 or TRBV6-3 and TRBJ2-7; 7 nucleotides match TRBD2. Germline V gene lookup returns CDR1 MNHEY and CDR2 SVGEGT. V dropped 2 bases and J dropped 2; count of bases not matched to a gene: 6. CDR3 size: 15 residues.

This clonotype was seen just once. The chain has TRBV7-3 and TRBJ2-3, with D possibly matching TRBD2 (5 bases). CDR1 and CDR2 from the germline V gene are SGHTA and FQGTGA. CDR3 length: 13 residues. Trimming shortened V by 11 bases and J by 2 bases, and 14 bases separated the two germline ends. The CDR3 DNA follows: TGTGCCTGCCGAGACGGGGACACAGATACGCAGTATTTT. Its protein product is CACRDGDTDTQYF. Based on the CDR3 plus reference TRBV7-3 and TRBJ2-3, the full variable domain is GAGVSQTPSNKVTEKGKYVELRCDPISGHTALYWYRQSLGQGPEFLIYFQGTGAADDSGLPNDRFFAVRPEGSVSTLKIQRTERGDSAVYLCACRDGDTDTQYFGPGTRLTVL.

This clonotype was seen ten or more times. The chain couples TRBV14 to TRBJ2-2, with D possibly being TRBD2 (6 bases). The CDR3 is 13 residues long. V lost 2 bases and J 8 bases, leaving 9 bases between the germline ends. Germline-derived CDR1 and CDR2 are SGHDN and FVKESK. CDR3 sequence: CASSQQAGGELFF. DNA for the CDR3: TGTGCCAGCAGCCAACAGGCGGGGGGGGAGCTGTTTTTT.

Only a few counts were recorded for this clonotype. In DNA form, the CDR3 reads TGCAGTGCTAGTGGTAGCGGAGGCTCCTACAATGAGCAGTTCTTC. Residues: CSASGSGGSYNEQFF. The chain uses TRBV20-1 and TRBJ2-1, with TRBD2 as a possible D gene (6 bases). This CDR3 has 15 amino acids. Germline V gene sequence: CDR1 DFQATT, CDR2 SNEGSKA (reference sequence). V was pared by 3 bases and J by 0 bases, with 12 bases between.

V is TRBV28 and J is TRBJ2-2; possible D gene TRBD1, 6 bases. V lost 2 bases and J lost 1, with 11 bases in between. This CDR3 region has 16 residues. Germline V gene data show CDR1 as MDHEN and CDR2 as SYDVKM. CDR3 amino acids: CASSLIGTRNTGELFF. The CDR3 region has the DNA TGTGCCAGCAGTTTAATTGGGACAAGGAACACCGGGGAGCTGTTTTTT.

This clonotype was picked up many times. The CDR3: CASRTGNTYEQYF. The DNA of the CDR3 is TGTGCCAGCAGGACAGGGAACACCTACGAGCAGTACTTC. This rearrangement joins TRBV6-1 to TRBJ2-7, with 7 positions matching TRBD1. Trimming cost V 6 bases and J 2 bases; bases outside gene matches: 4. The CDR3 runs 13 residues. Germline CDR1 is MNHNS and CDR2 is SASEGT.

This clonotype was seen repeatedly, ten times or more. This sequence joins TRBV2 and TRBJ2-2; 12 bases are shared with TRBD1. Germline trimming cut 7 bases from V and 3 bases from J; bases unmatched to any gene: 9. The CDR3 is made up of 17 amino acids. Germline CDR1 and CDR2: SNHLY and FYNNEI. Here the CDR3 reads CASIDRDRGRYTGELFF. CDR3 coding DNA: TGTGCCAGCATCGACCGGGACAGGGGGCGATACACCGGGGAGCTGTTTTTT.

The sample holds a few counts of this clonotype. The chain employs TRBV5-1 and TRBJ2-1, with 7 bases that match TRBD2. Germline V gene sequence: CDR1 SGHRS, CDR2 YFSETQ. This CDR3 region has 15 residues. Unmatched junction bases numbered 3, after V lost 2 bases and J lost 1 base. DNA for the CDR3: TGCGCCAGCAGCTTTCGGCGGGGGTCCTACAATGAGCAGTTCTTC. The encoded protein is CASSFRRGSYNEQFF.

This clonotype was counted only a few times. The chain links TRBV6-6 to TRBJ1-5; 7 bases map to TRBD1. With V trimmed by 7 bases and J by 5 bases, 8 bases remained unmatched. The CDR3 totals 14 residues. Germline lookup yields CDR1 MNHNY and CDR2 SVGAGI (reference sequence). In nucleotides, the CDR3 is TGTGCCAGCAAGACCGGACAGGTAGATCAGCCCCAGCATTTT. Translation gives CASKTGQVDQPQHF.

In its sample, this clonotype was seen a few times. The gene calls are TRBV6-6 and TRBJ2-3; TRBD1 aligns across 9 bases. V gave up 6 bases and J gave up 11 bases; unmatched junction bases: 6. CDR1 MNHNY and CDR2 SVGAGI come from the germline V gene (reference sequence). This CDR3 has 12 amino acids. CDR3 coding DNA: TGTGCCAGCAGGGGGACAGGGATTGGGCAGTATTTT. Its protein is CASRGTGIGQYF.

This clonotype is classed as medium-sized. V gene TRBV4-3 combines with J gene TRBJ2-3, with 8 bases lining up with TRBD1. J gave up 3 bases and V 1 base, and 6 bases lay outside the gene matches. Germline loops: CDR1 LGHNA, CDR2 YSLEER. The length of the CDR3 is 16 residues. The CDR3 bases are TGCGCCAGCAGCCAAGGCTCAGGGGGCGGGACAGATACGCAGTATTTT. It encodes CASSQGSGGGTDTQYF.

This clonotype was seen ten or more times. The chain has TRBV28 and TRBJ1-4; possible D gene TRBD1, 6 bases. CDR1 and CDR2 (germline): MDHEN, SYDVKM. V was trimmed by 5 bases and J by 1 base, leaving 14 bases between them. The CDR3 is made up of 16 amino acids. For the CDR3, the DNA is TGTGCCAGCAGTGAGCAGGGGTTGGGAACTAATGAAAAACTGTTTTTT. Its protein product is CASSEQGLGTNEKLFF.

In its sample, this clonotype was seen a few times. The chain uses TRBV20-1 and TRBJ2-7; possible D gene TRBD2, 6 bases. The CDR3 spans 12 residues. V lost 7 bases to trimming and J lost 2 bases, with 12 bases between them. Germline CDR1 DFQATT, CDR2 SNEGSKA (reference sequence). Here the CDR3 DNA reads TGCAGTGTTCCGGCGGGGACCTACGAGCAGTACTTC. Protein product: CSVPAGTYEQYF.

CDR3 nucleotides: TGTGCCAGCAGTTTGAACCCCTACAATGAGCAGTTCTTC. This encodes CASSLNPYNEQFF. The chain uses TRBV27 and TRBJ2-1; D is unclear. Trimming took off 3 bases at V and 2 bases at J, with 5 bases between the two ends. This CDR3 region has 13 residues. In germline, CDR1 is MNHEY, CDR2 SMNVEV (reference sequence).